This T cell receptor beta chain is drawn from a study of beta chain features in type 1 diabetes. The overall study: Patient and healthy donor groups were alike in age, gender and cell yields.

Every isolated RNA sample was fully reverse transcribed, so sequencing captured expressed TCRB transcripts. Assay used: immunoSEQ multiplex PCR; TCRdb lists only in-frame clones, some missing. The data hold a few hundred thousand clones, with approximately 13% observed a single time. Study findings and constraints: Type 1 diabetes patients had TCRB CDR3s that were shorter (moderately but significantly so) in all four CD4+ subsets. Patients with type 1 diabetes showed fewer VDJ junction insertions and more deletions. Within the patient group, naive, central memory and Treg TCRB repertoires appeared more similar to each other than within healthy donors.

This clone was detected a few times. Its matching antigen is unknown. Sampling consisted of one heparinised blood draw per donor, averaging about 116 mL. The CDR3 extends over 13 amino acids. V was pared by 5 bases and J by 2 bases, with 9 bases between. From germline, CDR1 is SGHTA and CDR2 FQGNSA. This TCR was sampled from a woman aged 18-30 years with type 1 diabetes. The chain combines TRBV7-2 with TRBJ2-5, with D maybe TRBD1 (5 bases). Material for sequencing was naive CD4+ T cells from blood. The CDR3, as DNA: TGTGCCAGCAGCATACGACAGCAAGAGACCCAGTACTTC. Encoded protein: CASSIRQQETQYF.